One sample yielded the 7 T cell receptor beta chains listed below, sequenced in a study of shared clonotypes between healthy human individuals. Method: immunoSEQ multiplex PCR; TCRdb's copy keeps in-frame clones and lacks some. Found here are about 2.3 million clones, about nine tenths of them singletons; the top ten hold about 0.36%. The sequenced sample was naive CD4+ T cells from PBMCs. The subset here: CD45RA+ positively selected. The receptors come from a man aged 18 to 30 in good health. Some clones in this sample may be carry-over from other donors' samples.

This clone was seen once. The gene calls are TRBV11-1 and TRBJ1-1, with TRBD1 identical over 10 bases. The length of the CDR3 is 15 residues. Germline lookup yields CDR1 SGHAT and CDR2 FQDESV (reference sequence). The J segment lost 1 base and the V segment lost 6 bases, leaving 5 bases of the junction unmatched. The CDR3 spells CASRGQGPSNTEAFF. Written as DNA, the CDR3 is TGTGCCAGCAGGGGACAGGGGCCTTCGAACACTGAAGCTTTCTTT.

This rearrangement joins TRBV7-6 to TRBJ1-5; no firm D call. CDR1 and CDR2 from the germline V gene are SGHVS and FNYEAQ. V was cut by 5 bases and J by 4 bases, with 12 bases left in between. The CDR3 spans 14 residues. For the CDR3, the DNA is TGTGCCAGCAGCCCCGGAACAGTTAATCAGCCCCAGCATTTT. Residues: CASSPGTVNQPQHF.

In DNA, the CDR3 is TGTGCCACCCTAGCGGGAGGAGGGGAGACCCAGTACTTC. Translating it yields CATLAGGGETQYF. This chain links TRBV10-3 with TRBJ2-5; 11 bases agree with TRBD2. The trim removed 10 bases at V and 5 bases at J, leaving 6 bases unmatched. From germline, CDR1 is ENHRY and CDR2 SYGVKD. The CDR3 length is 13 residues.

This clone was seen only a few times. The chain carries TRBV28 and TRBJ1-2, with unresolved D. V was pared by 7 bases and J by 8 bases, with 17 bases between. The CDR3 runs to 13 residues. The germline V gene encodes CDR1 MDHEN and CDR2 SYDVKM. The CDR3 loop reads CASTLGLPGGYTF. DNA of the CDR3: TGTGCCAGCACCTTAGGACTACCGGGAGGCTACACCTTC.

The chain links TRBV21-1 to TRBJ2-3; the D call of TRBD1 is as the table states it, not checked on the DNA. TRBV21-1 is shown as a pseudogene. CDR3 size: 15 residues. CDR3 coding DNA: TGTGCCAGCAGCATACGCCAGGGCGGCACAGATACGCAGTATTTT. Translating gives CASSIRQGGTDTQYF.

A note on this clone: In the same sample, other DNA sequences code for this CDR3. This sequence joins TRBV5-1 and TRBJ1-4; D remains unclear. CDR3 size: 15 residues. V shed 0 bases and J shed 0 bases, with 6 bases lying between them. Germline V lookup: CDR1 SGHRS, CDR2 YFSETQ. The CDR3 reads CASSLGSATNEKLFF. CDR3 nucleotides: TGCGCCAGCAGCTTGGGGTCGGCAACTAATGAAAAACTGTTTTTT.

The genes are TRBV4-1 and TRBJ2-5; perhaps TRBD1 as D (5 bases). The V gene's germline CDR1 is MGHRA and CDR2 YSYEKL. CDR3 length: 12 residues. V shed 1 base and J shed 5 bases, with 5 bases lying between them. The DNA of the CDR3 is TGCGCCAGCAGCCAAGCAGGGGAGACCCAGTACTTC. This gives the protein CASSQAGETQYF.